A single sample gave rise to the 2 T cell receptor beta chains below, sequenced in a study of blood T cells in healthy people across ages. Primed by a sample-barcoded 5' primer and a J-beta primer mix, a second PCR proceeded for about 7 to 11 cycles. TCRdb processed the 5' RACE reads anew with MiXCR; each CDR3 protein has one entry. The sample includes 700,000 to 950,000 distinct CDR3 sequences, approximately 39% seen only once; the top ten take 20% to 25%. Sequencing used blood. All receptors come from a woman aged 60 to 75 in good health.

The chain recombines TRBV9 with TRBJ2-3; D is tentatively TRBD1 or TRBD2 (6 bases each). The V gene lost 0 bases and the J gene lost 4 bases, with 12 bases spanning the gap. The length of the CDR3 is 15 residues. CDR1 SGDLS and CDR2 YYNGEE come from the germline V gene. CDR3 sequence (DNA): TGTGCCAGCAGCGTAGAACAGGGAGGTGCAGATACGCAGTATTTT. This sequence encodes CASSVEQGGADTQYF.

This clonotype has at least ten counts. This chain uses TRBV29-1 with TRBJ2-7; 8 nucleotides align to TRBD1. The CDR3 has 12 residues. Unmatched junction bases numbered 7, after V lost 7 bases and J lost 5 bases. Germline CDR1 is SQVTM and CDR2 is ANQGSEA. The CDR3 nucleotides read TGCAGCGCGGCAGGGGGCTTGGACGAGCAGTACTTC. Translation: CSAAGGLDEQYF.